These T cell receptor beta chains were read from a single sample in a study of PD-1 blockade in mismatch repair-deficient tumors. Clones were sequenced by immunoSEQ multiplex PCR, and TCRdb holds only the in-frame ones, with some missing. The table has some 120,000 clones, around 83% seen once. The sample in question was peripheral blood, obtained 44 weeks after starting pembrolizumab. The receptors come from an adult with mismatch repair-deficient cancer. Both conserved end residues are part of each CDR3. Each record gives: D gene, J gene, clone size, V gene, CDR3 protein, CDR3 DNA. The D gene is left open where the match is weak. A row's size may be missing; if present it is once, few, many or a size class.

>-|TRBJ2-3|-|TRBV30
CAWSAGASTDTQYF
TGTGCCTGGAGTGCGGGCGCAAGCACAGATACGCAGTATTTT
>-|TRBJ2-3|-|TRBV7-9
CASSLPGEGTDTQYF
TGTGCCAGCAGCTTACCGGGCGAGGGCACAGATACGCAGTATTTT
>-|TRBJ2-7|few|TRBV15
CATSSDEAGVSYEQYF
TGTGCCACCAGCAGCGACGAGGCAGGGGTCTCCTACGAGCAGTACTTC
>TRBD2|TRBJ2-7|-|TRBV4-1
CASSQEAGGSGRGYEQYF
TGCGCCAGCAGCCAAGAAGCTGGAGGTAGCGGGAGGGGATACGAGCAGTACTTC
>TRBD1|TRBJ2-1|-|TRBV18
CASSPRAVGQGVYNEQFF
TGTGCCAGCTCACCACGAGCGGTGGGACAGGGGGTCTACAATGAGCAGTTCTTC
>TRBD2|TRBJ2-7|-|TRBV28
CASSSGTSGFRSYEQYF
TGTGCCAGCAGCAGTGGGACTAGCGGTTTTAGGTCCTACGAGCAGTACTTC
>-|TRBJ2-7|-|TRBV7-9
CASSSSRRPSYEQYF
TGTGCCAGCAGCTCCAGTCGGAGGCCTTCCTACGAGCAGTACTTC
>-|TRBJ2-5|-|TRBV6-1
CASSESARETQYF
TGTGCCAGCAGTGAATCAGCACGAGAGACCCAGTACTTC
>TRBD1|TRBJ2-2|once|TRBV7-6
CASSLGGDRPYTGELFF
TGTGCCAGCAGCTTAGGGGGGGACAGGCCCTACACCGGGGAGCTGTTTTTT
>TRBD2|TRBJ2-1|-|TRBV13
CASSLGTSGPNEQFF
TGTGCCAGCAGCCTCGGGACTAGCGGACCCAATGAGCAGTTCTTC
>TRBD1|TRBJ2-3|-|TRBV19
CASSVGTGTDTQYF
TGTGCCAGTAGTGTAGGGACAGGGACAGATACGCAGTATTTT